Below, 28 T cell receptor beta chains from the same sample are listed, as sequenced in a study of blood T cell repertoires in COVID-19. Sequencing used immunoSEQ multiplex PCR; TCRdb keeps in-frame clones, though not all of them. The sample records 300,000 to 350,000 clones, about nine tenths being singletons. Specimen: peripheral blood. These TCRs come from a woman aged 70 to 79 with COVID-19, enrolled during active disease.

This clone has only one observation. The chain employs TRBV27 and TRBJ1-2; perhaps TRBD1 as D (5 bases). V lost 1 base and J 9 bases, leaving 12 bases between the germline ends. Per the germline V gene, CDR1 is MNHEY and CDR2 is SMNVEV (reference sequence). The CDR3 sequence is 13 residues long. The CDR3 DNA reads TGTGCCAGCAGTTTATTAGGGGTAGATAGCTACACCTTC. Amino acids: CASSLLGVDSYTF.

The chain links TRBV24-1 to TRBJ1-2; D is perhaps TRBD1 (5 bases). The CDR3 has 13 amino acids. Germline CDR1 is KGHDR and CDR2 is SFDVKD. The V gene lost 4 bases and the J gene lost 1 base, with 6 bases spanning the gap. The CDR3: CATSDDSNYGYTF. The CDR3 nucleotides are TGTGCCACCAGTGACGACAGTAACTATGGCTACACCTTC.

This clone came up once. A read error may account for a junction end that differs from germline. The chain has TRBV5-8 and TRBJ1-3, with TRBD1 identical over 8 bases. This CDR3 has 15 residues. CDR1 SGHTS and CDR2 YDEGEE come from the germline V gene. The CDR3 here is CASRLGQVSGNTIYF. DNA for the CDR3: TGTGCCAGCAGGTTGGGACAGGTCTCTGGAAACACCATATATTTT.

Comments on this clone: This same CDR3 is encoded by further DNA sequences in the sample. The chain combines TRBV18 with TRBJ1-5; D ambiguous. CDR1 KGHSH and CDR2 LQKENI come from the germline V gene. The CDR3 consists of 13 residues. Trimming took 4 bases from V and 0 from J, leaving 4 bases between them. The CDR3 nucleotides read TGTGCCAGCTCACTAGATAGCAATCAGCCCCAGCATTTT. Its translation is CASSLDSNQPQHF. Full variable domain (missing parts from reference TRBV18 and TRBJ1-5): NAGVMQNPRHLVRRRGQEARLRCSPMKGHSHVYWYRQLPEEGLKFMVYLQKENIIDESGMPKERFSAEFPKEGPSILRIQQVVRGDSAAYFCASSLDSNQPQHFGDGTRLSIL.

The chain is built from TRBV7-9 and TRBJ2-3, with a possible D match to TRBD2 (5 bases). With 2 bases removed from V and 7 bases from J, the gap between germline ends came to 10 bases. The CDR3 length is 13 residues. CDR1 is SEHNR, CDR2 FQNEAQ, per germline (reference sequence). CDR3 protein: CASSLNEGYTQYF. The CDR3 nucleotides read TGTGCCAGCAGCTTAAACGAGGGATATACGCAGTATTTT.

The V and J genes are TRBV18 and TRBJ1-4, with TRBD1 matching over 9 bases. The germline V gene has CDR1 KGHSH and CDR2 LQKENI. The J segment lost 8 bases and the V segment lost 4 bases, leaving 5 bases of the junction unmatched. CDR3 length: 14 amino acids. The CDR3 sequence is CASSRDRVEEKLFF. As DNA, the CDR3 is TGTGCCAGCTCACGGGACAGGGTGGAGGAAAAACTGTTTTTT.

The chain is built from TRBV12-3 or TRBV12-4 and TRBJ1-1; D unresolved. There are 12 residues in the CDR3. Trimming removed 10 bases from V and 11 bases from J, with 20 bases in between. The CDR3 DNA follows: TGTGCCACCCTTATAGTGCCAGCGAATGCTTTCTTT. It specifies CATLIVPANAFF.

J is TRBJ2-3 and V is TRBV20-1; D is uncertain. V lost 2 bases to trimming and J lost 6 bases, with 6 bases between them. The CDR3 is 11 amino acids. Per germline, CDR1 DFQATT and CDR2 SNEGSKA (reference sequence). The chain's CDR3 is CSARYLDTQYF. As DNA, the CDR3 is TGCAGTGCTAGATACTTGGATACGCAGTATTTT.

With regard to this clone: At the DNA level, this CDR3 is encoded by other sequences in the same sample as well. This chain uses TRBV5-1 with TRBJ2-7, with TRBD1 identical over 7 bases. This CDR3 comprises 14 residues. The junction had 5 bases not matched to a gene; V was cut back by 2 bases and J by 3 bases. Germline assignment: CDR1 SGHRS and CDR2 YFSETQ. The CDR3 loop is CASSLGQGVYEQYF. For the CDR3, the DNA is TGCGCCAGCAGCTTAGGGCAGGGGGTCTACGAGCAGTACTTC.

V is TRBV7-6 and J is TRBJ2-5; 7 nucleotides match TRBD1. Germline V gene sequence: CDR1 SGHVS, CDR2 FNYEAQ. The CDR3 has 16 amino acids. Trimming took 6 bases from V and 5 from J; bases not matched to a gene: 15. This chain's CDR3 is CASRDRQGRVGETQYF. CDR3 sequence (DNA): TGTGCCAGCAGAGACAGACAGGGCCGGGTAGGGGAGACCCAGTACTTC.

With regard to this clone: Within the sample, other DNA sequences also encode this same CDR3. DNA for the CDR3: TGTGCCAGCAGCTTAGCAGGGGGTAACGAGCAGTACTTC. This sequence encodes CASSLAGGNEQYF. The rearrangement joins TRBV11-2 to TRBJ2-7; 7 bases agree with TRBD1. CDR1 SGHAT and CDR2 FQNNGV come from the germline V gene. V shed 1 base and J 5 bases; nucleotides not matched to a gene: 2. The CDR3 spans 13 residues.

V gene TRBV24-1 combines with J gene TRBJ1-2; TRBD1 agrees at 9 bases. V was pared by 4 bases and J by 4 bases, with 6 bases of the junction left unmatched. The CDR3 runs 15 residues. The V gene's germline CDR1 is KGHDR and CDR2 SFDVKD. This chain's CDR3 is CATSDTGTGTYGYTF. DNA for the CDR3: TGTGCCACCAGTGACACCGGGACAGGGACCTATGGCTACACCTTC.

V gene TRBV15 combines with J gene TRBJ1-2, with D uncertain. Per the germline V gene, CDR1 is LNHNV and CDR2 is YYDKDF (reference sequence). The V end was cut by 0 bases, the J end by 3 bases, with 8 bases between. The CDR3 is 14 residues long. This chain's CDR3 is CATSRDQQDYGYTF. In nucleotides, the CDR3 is TGTGCCACCAGCAGAGATCAGCAGGACTATGGCTACACCTTC.

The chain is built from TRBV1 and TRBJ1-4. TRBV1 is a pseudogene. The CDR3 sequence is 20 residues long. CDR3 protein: CTSSQRTEEAKDATNEKLFF. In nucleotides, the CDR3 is TGCACCAGCAGCCAACGTACCGAGGAAGCGAAAGATGCAACTAATGAAAAACTGTTTTTT.

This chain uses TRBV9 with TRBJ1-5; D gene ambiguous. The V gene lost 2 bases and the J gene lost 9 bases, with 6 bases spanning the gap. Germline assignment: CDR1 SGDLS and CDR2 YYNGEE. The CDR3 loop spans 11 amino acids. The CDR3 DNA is TGTGCCAGCAGCGTCAGGCGGCCCCAGCATTTT. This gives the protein CASSVRRPQHF.

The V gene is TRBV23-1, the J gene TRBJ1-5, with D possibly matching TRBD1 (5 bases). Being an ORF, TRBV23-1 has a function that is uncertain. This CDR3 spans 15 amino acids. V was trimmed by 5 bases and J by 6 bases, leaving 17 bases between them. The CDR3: CASSRTGIGTQPQHF. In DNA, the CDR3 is TGCGCCAGCAGTAGAACAGGAATTGGCACTCAGCCCCAGCATTTT.

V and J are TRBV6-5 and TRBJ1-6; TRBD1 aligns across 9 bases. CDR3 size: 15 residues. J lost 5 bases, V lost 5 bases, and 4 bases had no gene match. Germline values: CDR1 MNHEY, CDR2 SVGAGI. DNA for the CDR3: TGTGCCAGCAGTCGGGACAGGGATCATAATTCACCCCTCCACTTT. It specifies CASSRDRDHNSPLHF.

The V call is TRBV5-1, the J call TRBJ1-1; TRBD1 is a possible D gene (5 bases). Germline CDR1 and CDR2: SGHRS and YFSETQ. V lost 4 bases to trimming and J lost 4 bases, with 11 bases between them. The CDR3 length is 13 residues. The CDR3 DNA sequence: TGCGCCAGCAGCCTGGGGGAGAGCACTGAAGCTTTCTTT. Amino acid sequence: CASSLGESTEAFF.

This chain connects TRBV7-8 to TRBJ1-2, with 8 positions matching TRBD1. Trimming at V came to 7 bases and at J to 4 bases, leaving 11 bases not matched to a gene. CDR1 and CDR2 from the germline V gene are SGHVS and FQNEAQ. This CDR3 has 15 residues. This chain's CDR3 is CASNPGQGGPYGYTF. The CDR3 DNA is TGTGCCAGCAACCCAGGACAGGGAGGCCCCTATGGCTACACCTTC.

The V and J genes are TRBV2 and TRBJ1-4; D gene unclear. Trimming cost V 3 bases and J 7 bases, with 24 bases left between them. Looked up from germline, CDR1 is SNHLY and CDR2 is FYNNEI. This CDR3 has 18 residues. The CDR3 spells CASSDPMGEGRSREKLFF. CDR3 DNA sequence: TGTGCCAGCAGTGACCCCATGGGTGAGGGAAGGAGTCGTGAAAAACTGTTTTTT.

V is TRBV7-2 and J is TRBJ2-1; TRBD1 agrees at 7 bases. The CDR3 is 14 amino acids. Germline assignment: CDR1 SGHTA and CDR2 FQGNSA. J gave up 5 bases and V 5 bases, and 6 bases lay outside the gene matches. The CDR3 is CASSDRQGDNEQFF. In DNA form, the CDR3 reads TGTGCCAGCAGCGATAGACAGGGAGACAATGAGCAGTTCTTC. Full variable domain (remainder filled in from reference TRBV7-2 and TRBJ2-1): GAGVSQSPSNKVTEKGKDVELRCDPISGHTALYWYRQSLGQGLEFLIYFQGNSAPDKSGLPSDRFSAERTGGSVSTLTIQRTQQEDSAVYLCASSDRQGDNEQFFGPGTRLTVL.

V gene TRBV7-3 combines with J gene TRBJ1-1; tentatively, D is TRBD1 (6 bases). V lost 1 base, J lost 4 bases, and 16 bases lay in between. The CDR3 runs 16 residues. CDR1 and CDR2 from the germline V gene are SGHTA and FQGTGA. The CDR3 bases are TGTGCCAGCAGCTTAAGAGGTGACAGGCTCGTCACTGAAGCTTTCTTT. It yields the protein CASSLRGDRLVTEAFF.

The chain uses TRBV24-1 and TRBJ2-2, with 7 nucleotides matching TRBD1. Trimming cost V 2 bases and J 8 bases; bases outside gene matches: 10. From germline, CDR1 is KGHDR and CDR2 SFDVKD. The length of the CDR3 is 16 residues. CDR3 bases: TGTGCCACCAGTGATTCCCTTAGGGGGCAGAGAGGGGAGCTGTTTTTT. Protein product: CATSDSLRGQRGELFF.

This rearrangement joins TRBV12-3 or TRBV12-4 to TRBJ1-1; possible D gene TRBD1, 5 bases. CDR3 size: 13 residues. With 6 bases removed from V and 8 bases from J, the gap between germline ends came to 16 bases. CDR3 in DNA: TGTGCCAGCAGCCCTCCGTGGGGCGGCGAAGCTTTCTTT. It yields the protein CASSPPWGGEAFF.

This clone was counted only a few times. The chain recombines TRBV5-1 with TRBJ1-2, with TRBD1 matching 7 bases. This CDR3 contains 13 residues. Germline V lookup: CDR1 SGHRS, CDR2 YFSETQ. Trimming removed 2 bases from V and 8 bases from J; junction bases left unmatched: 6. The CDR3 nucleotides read TGCGCCAGCAGCTTTACAGGGGTGGAGGGCTACACCTTC. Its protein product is CASSFTGVEGYTF.

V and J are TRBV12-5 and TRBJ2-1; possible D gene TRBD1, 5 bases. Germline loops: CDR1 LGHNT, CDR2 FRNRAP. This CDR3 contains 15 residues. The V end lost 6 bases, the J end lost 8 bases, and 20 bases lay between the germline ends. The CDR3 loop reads CASGNDRLEGDEQFF. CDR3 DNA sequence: TGTGCTAGTGGAAACGATCGCCTAGAAGGGGATGAGCAGTTCTTC.

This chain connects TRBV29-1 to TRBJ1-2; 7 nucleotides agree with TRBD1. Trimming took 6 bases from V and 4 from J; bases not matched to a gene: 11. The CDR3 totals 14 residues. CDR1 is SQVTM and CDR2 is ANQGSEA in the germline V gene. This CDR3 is CSVFDRVGSYGYTF. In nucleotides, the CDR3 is TGCAGCGTCTTCGACAGGGTTGGTAGCTATGGCTACACCTTC. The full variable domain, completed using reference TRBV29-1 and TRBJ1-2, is SAVISQKPSRDICQRGTSLTIQCQVDSQVTMMFWYRQQPGQSLTLIATANQGSEATYESGFVIDKFPISRPNLTFSTLTVSNMSPEDSSIYLCSVFDRVGSYGYTFGSGTRLTVV.

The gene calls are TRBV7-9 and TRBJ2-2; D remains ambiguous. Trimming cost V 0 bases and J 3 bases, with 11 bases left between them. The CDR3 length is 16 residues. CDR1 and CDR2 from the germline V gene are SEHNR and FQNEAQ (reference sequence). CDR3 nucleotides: TGTGCCAGCAGCTTAGCTTCCAGCCAGGACACCGGGGAGCTGTTTTTT. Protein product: CASSLASSQDTGELFF.